This TCR beta chain was identified in a study of OX40 agonist ivuxolimab in advanced cancers. This clone was counted between two and nine times. Its target is not known. Study-wide results and limits: Expanded clones tended on average to be more numerous among CD8+ T cells than CD4+. Blood T cells, both CD4+ and CD8+, expanded clonally by week 6 at 0.1 to 3.0 mg/kg. Some nonresponders additionally presented with little normalized T-cell clonal expansion.

This table comes from immunoSEQ multiplex PCR, and its TCRdb copy is limited to in-frame clones, with some not included. The sample yields roughly 70,000 clones, 75% to 95% seen once. V gave up 5 bases and J gave up 4 bases, with 10 bases separating them. Per the germline V gene, CDR1 is SGHRS and CDR2 is YFSETQ. The CDR3 sequence is 13 residues long. The chain is built from TRBV5-1 and TRBJ2-1; no definite D call. This sample comprised CD4+ or CD8+ T cells sorted from blood, obtained in a trial of the OX40 agonist ivuxolimab. This sequence originates from an adult with an advanced solid tumor such as melanoma, head and neck, liver or kidney cancer. The CDR3 coding sequence is TGCGCCAGCAGGGGGAACGGGTACAATGAGCAGTTCTTC. Translation gives CASRGNGYNEQFF.